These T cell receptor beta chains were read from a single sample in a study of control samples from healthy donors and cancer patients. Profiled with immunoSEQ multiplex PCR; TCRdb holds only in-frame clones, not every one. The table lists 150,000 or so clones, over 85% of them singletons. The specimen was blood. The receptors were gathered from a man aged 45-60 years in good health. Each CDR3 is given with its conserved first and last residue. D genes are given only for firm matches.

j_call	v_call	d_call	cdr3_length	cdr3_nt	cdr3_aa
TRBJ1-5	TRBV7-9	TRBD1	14	TGTGCCAGCAGCTCGGGACAGGGTGGGCAGCCCCAGCATTTT	CASSSGQGGQPQHF
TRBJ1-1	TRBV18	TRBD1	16	TGTGCCAGCTCTCAATCGGGACAGGCGGTGAACACTGAAGCTTTCTTT	CASSQSGQAVNTEAFF
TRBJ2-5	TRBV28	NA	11	TGTGCCAGCAGTTTGCGAGAGACCCAGTACTTC	CASSLRETQYF
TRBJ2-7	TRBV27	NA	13	TGTGCCAGCAGACCTTTTGGACCCTACGAGCAGTACTTC	CASRPFGPYEQYF
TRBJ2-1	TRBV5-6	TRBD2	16	TGTGCCAGCAGCCCCCGGCCCGCGGGAGCAGGGAATGAGCAGTTCTTC	CASSPRPAGAGNEQFF
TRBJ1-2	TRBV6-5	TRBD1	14	TGTGCCAGCAGAGGGACCAGGGGGAACTATGGCTACACCTTC	CASRGTRGNYGYTF
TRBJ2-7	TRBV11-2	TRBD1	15	TGTGCCAGCAGCCCCGACAGGGGGAATTTCTACGAGCAGTACTTC	CASSPDRGNFYEQYF
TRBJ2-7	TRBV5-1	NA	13	TGCGCCACCCGGACGGAAAACTCCTACGAGCAGTACTTC	CATRTENSYEQYF
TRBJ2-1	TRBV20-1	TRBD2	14	TGCAGTGCTAGTTTGCTAGCGGTAAACAATGAGCAGTTCTTC	CSASLLAVNNEQFF
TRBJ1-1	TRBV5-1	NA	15	TGCGCCAGCAGCTTGGGGGACACCCCCGAGGGTGAAGCTTTCTTT	CASSLGDTPEGEAFF
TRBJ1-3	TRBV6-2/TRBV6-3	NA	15	TGTGCCAGCAGTTACTCCGGGGGCTCTGGAAACACCATATATTTT	CASSYSGGSGNTIYF
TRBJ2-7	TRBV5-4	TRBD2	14	TGTGCCAGCAGCAGGACTAGCGGGAACTACGAGCAGTACTTC	CASSRTSGNYEQYF
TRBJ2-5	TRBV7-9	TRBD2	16	TGTGCCAGCAGCTTACATACTAGCGGGATTCTAGAGACCCAGTACTTC	CASSLHTSGILETQYF
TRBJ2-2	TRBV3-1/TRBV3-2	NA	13	TGTGCCAGCAGCCAAGTGGGCACCGGGGAGCTGTTTTTT	CASSQVGTGELFF